Sequencing of this TCR beta chain was carried out in a study of T-cell reconstitution after alpha-beta-depleted transplantation in children. The library targeted TCRbeta and was prepared with unique molecular identifiers. TCRdb called the PCR reads again in MiXCR, with one record for every CDR3 protein. Of about 610,000 distinct CDR3 sequences in the sample, about 10% were seen once. The count of this clonotype is one. J gave up 8 bases and V 1 base, and 12 bases lay outside the gene matches. This CDR3 is 16 amino acids long. Germline V lookup: CDR1 SGHTA, CDR2 FQGTGA. Sequenced here: PBMCs from the stem cell graft donor, sampled from the stem cell graft. The receptor comes from a human donor who donated a stem cell graft to a child with acute myeloid leukemia. The gene calls are TRBV7-3 and TRBJ2-3, with 7 bases fitting TRBD2. The CDR3 protein is CASSLNTGGSAATQYF. The CDR3 region has the DNA TGTGCCAGCAGCTTAAACACGGGAGGCTCAGCGGCTACGCAGTATTTT.